This T cell receptor (beta chain) was sequenced during a study of T cell changes during pregnancy in multiple sclerosis. The assay was immunoSEQ multiplex PCR, and TCRdb's table has in-frame clones only and misses some. The data show under 65,000 clones, approximately 92% seen once. CDR1 SGHNT and CDR2 YENEEA come from the germline V gene. V gave up 1 base and J gave up 3 bases; unmatched junction bases: 1. The CDR3 has 15 amino acids. The sample consisted of peripheral blood, taken after pregnancy. This clonotype was sampled from a female donor in good health, enrolled as a control in a pregnancy study. The V gene is TRBV11-3, the J gene TRBJ2-2; TRBD1 agrees at 8 bases. The CDR3 DNA sequence: TGTGCCAGCAGCTTAGGACAGGGGTACACCGGGGAGCTGTTTTTT. It codes for CASSLGQGYTGELFF.